This entry concerns a single T cell receptor beta chain. What it recognizes is unknown. Germline V gene data show CDR1 as MNHEY and CDR2 as SMNVEV (reference sequence). Trimming pared 8 bases from V and 4 bases from J, leaving 10 bases between. CDR3 length: 12 residues. This specimen belongs to a study of cytomegalovirus exposure and HLA in healthy donors. Vbeta (60) and Jbeta (13) primers were used in the PCR. Sequenced by immunoSEQ multiplex PCR; TCRdb stores in-frame clones only, minus some. This table has 150,000 to 200,000 clones, approximately 81% appearing once. Study-level results: Information on immune exposure was restricted to one variable (CMV serostatus). Among donors in an Asian-associated ancestry cluster, a later analysis reportedly found fewer N-insertions than the approximately 700-donor mean.

V and J are TRBV27 and TRBJ2-3; D is uncertain. The origin of this receptor is a male donor in good health and CMV-seronegative. What was sequenced was PBMCs. The CDR3 loop reads CASRRQADTQYF. CDR3 DNA sequence: TGTGCCAGCCGACGGCAGGCAGATACGCAGTATTTT.